The TCR beta chain under discussion was sequenced for a study of control samples from healthy donors and cancer patients. Some clones are missing from TCRdb's copy, which holds only in-frame ones; the method was immunoSEQ multiplex PCR. The table shows roughly 450,000 clones, with around nine tenths occurring only once. The CDR3 is 14 amino acids. V dropped 2 bases and J dropped 5 bases, with 12 bases sitting between them. Germline CDR1 reads MDHEN; CDR2 reads SYDVKM. The V and J genes are TRBV28 and TRBJ1-1; unclear D gene. The source of this sequence is a man aged 40-50 years with head and neck cancer. The sample taken for sequencing was PBMCs. The CDR3 bases are TGTGCCAGCAGTTTACTCCTACGGAATACTGAAGCTTTCTTT. Translating it yields CASSLLLRNTEAFF.